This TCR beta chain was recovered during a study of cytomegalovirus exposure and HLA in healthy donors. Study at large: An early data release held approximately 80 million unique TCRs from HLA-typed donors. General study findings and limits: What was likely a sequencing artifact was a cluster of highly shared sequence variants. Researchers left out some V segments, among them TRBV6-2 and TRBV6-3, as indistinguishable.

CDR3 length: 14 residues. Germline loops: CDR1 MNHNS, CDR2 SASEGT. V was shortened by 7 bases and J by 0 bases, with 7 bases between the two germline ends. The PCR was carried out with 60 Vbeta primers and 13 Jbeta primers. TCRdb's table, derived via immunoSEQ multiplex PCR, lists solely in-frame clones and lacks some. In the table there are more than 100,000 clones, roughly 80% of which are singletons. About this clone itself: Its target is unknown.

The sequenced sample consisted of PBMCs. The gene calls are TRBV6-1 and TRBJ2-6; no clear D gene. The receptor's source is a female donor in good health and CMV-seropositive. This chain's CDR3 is CASKASSGANVLTF. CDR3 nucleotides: TGTGCCAGCAAGGCTAGCTCTGGGGCCAACGTCCTGACTTTC.